The 17 T cell receptor beta chains below all came from one sample that was sequenced in a study of blood T cells in healthy people across ages. A second about 7 to 12 cycle PCR used barcoded and J-beta primers. TCRdb independently ran MiXCR on the 5' RACE reads; one entry per CDR3 protein. Among about 670,000 distinct CDR3 sequences listed, 45% to 60% were seen once. Material for sequencing was blood. The origin of the receptors is a woman aged 80 or over in good health.

The V and J genes are TRBV28 and TRBJ2-4, with D perhaps TRBD1 (5 bases). The CDR3 has 16 residues. Germline lookup yields CDR1 MDHEN and CDR2 SYDVKM. Trimming cost V 2 bases and J 0 bases, with 11 bases left between them. This CDR3 reads CASSLEWTLAKNIQYF. In nucleotides, the CDR3 is TGTGCCAGCAGTTTAGAGTGGACATTAGCCAAAAACATTCAGTACTTC.

Details on this clonotype: It may be a read error: a sequence one base away is much more abundant. The V gene is TRBV20-1, the J gene TRBJ2-5; 11 bases agree with TRBD2. Looked up from germline, CDR1 is DFQATT and CDR2 is SNEGSKA (reference sequence). The CDR3 has 16 amino acids. The V gene end was trimmed by 3 bases and the J gene end by 11 bases; junction bases not matched to a gene: 17. This CDR3 reads CSARRPSGRTGNEQYF. DNA for the CDR3: TGCAGTGCTAGGAGGCCTAGCGGGAGGACTGGCAATGAGCAGTACTTC.

This clonotype has just a few counts. V usage is TRBV7-2 and J usage is TRBJ1-3; TRBD1 matches at 8 bases. Germline CDR1 is SGHTA and CDR2 is FQGNSA. This CDR3 region has 15 residues. V trimming: 5 bases; J trimming: 3 bases; junction bases outside the gene matches: 6. The CDR3 DNA is TGTGCCAGCAGCCGACAGGGGCTTAGTGGAAACACCATATATTTT. Amino acid sequence: CASSRQGLSGNTIYF.

Remarks on this clonotype: The missing conserved phenylalanine or tryptophan at the end of this CDR3 makes a read error likely. V and J are TRBV12-3 or TRBV12-4 and TRBJ2-5; possibly TRBD1 for D (6 bases). The CDR3 contains 17 residues. The V end was cut by 0 bases, the J end by 4 bases, with 18 bases between. CDR3: CASSLARGDTPRETQYL. The CDR3 DNA reads as TGTGCCAGCAGTTTAGCGCGAGGGGACACCCCAAGAGAGACCCAGTACTTG.

In its sample, this clonotype was seen many times. A much larger clone lies a single base off, so this may be a read error. CDR3 residues: CATKSSSYNEQYF. CDR3 DNA: TGTGCCACCAAAAGTAGCTCCTACAATGAGCAGTACTTC. The rearrangement joins TRBV6-5 to TRBJ2-1; D gene unclear. TRBJ2-7 matches the DNA end more closely, so the J call is doubtful. CDR3 length: 13 amino acids. Germline CDR1 MNHEY, CDR2 SVGAGI.

The chain links TRBV10-3 to TRBJ1-3, with D uncertain. This CDR3 has 12 amino acids. Trimming shortened V by 7 bases and J by 2 bases, and 6 bases separated the two germline ends. Germline V gives CDR1 ENHRY, CDR2 SYGVKD. In DNA, the CDR3 is TGTGCCATCAATTCGGCTGGAAACACCATATATTTT. Protein product: CAINSAGNTIYF.

This clonotype was seen only a few times. This sequence joins TRBV20-1 and TRBJ2-3, with D possibly called TRBD1 or TRBD2 (5 bases each). This CDR3 is built from 12 residues. Trimming cost V 6 bases and J 3 bases, with 10 bases left between them. Germline V CDR1 and CDR2: DFQATT, SNEGSKA (reference sequence). CDR3 residues: CSAPGRTDTQYF. The CDR3 DNA follows: TGCAGTGCCCCGGGACGGACAGATACGCAGTATTTT.

The rearrangement uses TRBV20-1 and TRBJ1-1; the D is unclear. Trimming took off 4 bases at V and 1 base at J, with 4 bases between the two ends. Germline assignment: CDR1 DFQATT and CDR2 SNEGSKA (reference sequence). This CDR3 comprises 11 residues. Written as DNA, the CDR3 is TGCAGTGCTACCCCGAACACTGAAGCTTTCTTT. Protein: CSATPNTEAFF.

The chain has TRBV10-2 and TRBJ2-3; D is unresolved. In germline, CDR1 is WSHSY, CDR2 SAAADI. The CDR3 has 13 residues. Between the trimmed V and J ends, which lost 8 bases and 2 bases, there was a span of 11 bases. Here the CDR3 DNA reads TGCGCCAGCGCCCCGGTGATCACAGATACGCAGTATTTT. The encoded protein is CASAPVITDTQYF.

The chain has TRBV24-1 and TRBJ2-3; D uncertain. This CDR3 has 15 amino acids. CDR1 KGHDR and CDR2 SFDVKD come from the germline V gene. Deletions cut 2 bases from V and 1 base from J, with 9 bases between. CDR3 bases: TGTGCCACCAGTGATTCCGGGTCTCGCACAGATACGCAGTATTTT. It encodes CATSDSGSRTDTQYF.

This clonotype has a single count. The chain carries TRBV24-1 and TRBJ2-3; the D gene is possibly TRBD2 (5 bases). Per the germline V gene, CDR1 is KGHDR and CDR2 is SFDVKD. Trimming took 7 bases from V and 4 from J, leaving 17 bases between them. The CDR3 has 15 amino acids. CDR3 DNA: TGTGCCACCAGCGAAGGACGGCGGGCAGCAGATACGCAGTATTTT. Translating it yields CATSEGRRAADTQYF.

At least ten counts were recorded for this clonotype. The chain employs TRBV4-2 and TRBJ2-1; D gene ambiguous. From germline, CDR1 is LGHNA and CDR2 YNFKEQ. The length of the CDR3 is 14 residues. V lost 1 base, J lost 4 bases, and 8 bases lay in between. The CDR3 DNA follows: TGTGCCAGCAGCCAAGGGCGGCTTTACAATGAGCAGTTCTTC. Its protein is CASSQGRLYNEQFF.

This clonotype was counted ten times or more. The rearrangement joins TRBV12-3 or TRBV12-4 to TRBJ2-3; 9 bases fit TRBD1. V trimming: 4 bases; J trimming: 1 base; junction bases outside the gene matches: 3. This CDR3 has 15 amino acids. In nucleotides, the CDR3 is TGTGCCAGCAGTTCCCGGACAGGGGGCACAGATACGCAGTATTTT. This codes for CASSSRTGGTDTQYF.

The chain employs TRBV20-1 and TRBJ2-7; TRBD1 or TRBD2 may be the D gene (6 bases each). The CDR3 is 13 residues long. Trimming took off 3 bases at V and 7 bases at J, with 16 bases between the two ends. The germline CDR1 and CDR2 sequences are DFQATT and SNEGSKA (reference sequence). The CDR3 sequence: CSASDRPAGEQYF. The CDR3 DNA follows: TGCAGTGCTAGTGACAGGCCCGCGGGGGAGCAGTACTTC.

Comments on this clonotype: Germline is not matched at one junction end, which may reflect a read error. The CDR3: CSVSTGSKYNGQFF. In DNA, the CDR3 is TGCAGCGTTTCGACAGGCTCTAAATACAATGGGCAGTTCTTC. The V call is TRBV29-1, the J call TRBJ2-1; maybe TRBD1 (6 bases). Germline CDR1 reads SQVTM; CDR2 reads ANQGSEA. This CDR3 is 14 amino acids long.

The sample holds many counts of this clonotype. A read error may produce the germline difference seen at one junction end. V is TRBV12-3 or TRBV12-4 and J is TRBJ2-3; D gene uncertain. The CDR3 is 15 amino acids. CDR3 protein: CASSFRSPNTATQYF. The DNA for the CDR3 is TGTGCCAGCAGTTTTCGGTCCCCCAACACAGCTACGCAGTATTTT.

A word on this clonotype: A read error may be the cause here, since a much bigger clone is one base away. V gene TRBV29-1 combines with J gene TRBJ2-5; D tentatively reads TRBD1 or TRBD2 (5 bases each). This CDR3 has 17 residues. Germline values: CDR1 SQVTM, CDR2 ANQGSEA. CDR3 coding DNA: TGCAGCGTTGAAGATTGGGGTGTGGGGGTACGGCAAGAGACCCAGTCCTTC. Amino acids: CSVEDWGVGVRQETQSF. Together with reference TRBV29-1 and TRBJ2-5, the CDR3 gives the full variable domain: SAVISQKPSRDICQRGTSLTIQCQVDSQVTMMFWYRQQPGQSLTLIATANQGSEATYESGFVIDKFPISRPNLTFSTLTVSNMSPEDSSIYLCSVEDWGVGVRQETQSFGPGTRLLVL.